These 8 T cell receptor beta chains share one sample of origin, sequenced in a study of tissue T cells after allogeneic stem cell transplantation. The data were produced by immunoSEQ multiplex PCR, yet TCRdb's version contains in-frame clones alone and is incomplete. Here the sample spans about 9,600 clones, 50% to 80% being singletons. The sample in question was tissue from the ileum, obtained at autopsy. All receptors come from a woman aged 18-55 years with breast cancer.

CDR3 residues: CASSNRDVSGNTIYF. The CDR3 nucleotides read TGCGCCAGCAGCAACAGGGATGTCTCTGGAAACACCATATATTTT. The V call is TRBV5-1, the J call TRBJ1-3; tentative D call: TRBD1 (6 bases). The CDR3 extends over 15 amino acids. CDR1 is SGHRS, CDR2 YFSETQ, per germline. With 4 bases removed from V and 0 bases from J, the gap between germline ends came to 11 bases.

This clone is termed medium-sized. The V and J genes are TRBV5-1 and TRBJ2-7, with a possible D match to TRBD1 (5 bases). The CDR3 has 13 amino acids. Germline-derived CDR1 and CDR2 are SGHRS and YFSETQ. V was shortened by 0 bases and J by 5 bases, with 9 bases between the two germline ends. CDR3 loop: CASSLGGKDEQYF. CDR3 bases: TGCGCCAGCAGCTTGGGGGGCAAGGACGAGCAGTACTTC.

The chain recombines TRBV7-3 with TRBJ2-7; D may be TRBD1 (6 bases). This CDR3 is built from 16 residues. V was trimmed by 5 bases and J by 1 base, leaving 18 bases between them. Germline V gene sequence: CDR1 SGHTA, CDR2 FQGTGA. The CDR3 sequence is CASSLRTALLSYEQYF. CDR3 nucleotides: TGTGCCAGCAGCCTACGGACAGCGCTCCTGTCCTACGAGCAGTACTTC.

The V gene is TRBV5-1, the J gene TRBJ2-3, with D possibly matching TRBD1 (6 bases). This CDR3 contains 15 residues. Per germline, CDR1 SGHRS and CDR2 YFSETQ. The ends were cut back, 0 bases at V and 5 bases at J, with 13 bases in the middle. The CDR3 coding sequence is TGCGCCAGCAGCTTGGCGGTGGGGGCGGGAGATACGCAGTATTTT. It specifies CASSLAVGAGDTQYF.

V is TRBV5-4 and J is TRBJ2-3; possible D gene TRBD1, 6 bases. CDR1 is SGHNT and CDR2 is YYREEE in the germline V gene (reference sequence). The CDR3 runs to 13 residues. The V gene lost 0 bases and the J gene lost 4 bases, with 6 bases spanning the gap. The CDR3 is CASSLEGADTQYF. CDR3 DNA sequence: TGTGCCAGCAGCTTGGAGGGGGCAGATACGCAGTATTTT.

The gene calls are TRBV2 and TRBJ2-2; D may be TRBD1 or TRBD2 (5 bases each). V lost 8 bases and J 5 bases, leaving 12 bases between the germline ends. The CDR3 extends over 13 amino acids. Germline-derived CDR1 and CDR2 are SNHLY and FYNNEI. The CDR3 region is CASGTLVTGELFF. The CDR3 DNA is TGTGCCAGCGGGACGCTAGTAACCGGGGAGCTGTTTTTT.

This clone was seen once. The J gene is TRBJ1-5, the V gene TRBV28, with 7 bases that match TRBD1. Germline V gene data show CDR1 as MDHEN and CDR2 as SYDVKM. V was pared by 2 bases and J by 2 bases, with 0 bases of the junction left unmatched. This CDR3 is 14 amino acids long. The CDR3 sequence: CASSLGTGNQPQHF. The CDR3 DNA follows: TGTGCCAGCAGTTTAGGGACAGGCAATCAGCCCCAGCATTTT.

V usage is TRBV19 and J usage is TRBJ2-1; 9 bases are a match to TRBD2. The CDR3 is made up of 15 amino acids. V dropped 4 bases and J dropped 8; count of bases not matched to a gene: 9. Germline V lookup: CDR1 LNHDA, CDR2 SQIVND (reference sequence). In nucleotides, the CDR3 is TGTGCCAGTAGTAGGGATAGCGGGAGAGGCCATGAGCAGTTCTTC. This codes for CASSRDSGRGHEQFF.